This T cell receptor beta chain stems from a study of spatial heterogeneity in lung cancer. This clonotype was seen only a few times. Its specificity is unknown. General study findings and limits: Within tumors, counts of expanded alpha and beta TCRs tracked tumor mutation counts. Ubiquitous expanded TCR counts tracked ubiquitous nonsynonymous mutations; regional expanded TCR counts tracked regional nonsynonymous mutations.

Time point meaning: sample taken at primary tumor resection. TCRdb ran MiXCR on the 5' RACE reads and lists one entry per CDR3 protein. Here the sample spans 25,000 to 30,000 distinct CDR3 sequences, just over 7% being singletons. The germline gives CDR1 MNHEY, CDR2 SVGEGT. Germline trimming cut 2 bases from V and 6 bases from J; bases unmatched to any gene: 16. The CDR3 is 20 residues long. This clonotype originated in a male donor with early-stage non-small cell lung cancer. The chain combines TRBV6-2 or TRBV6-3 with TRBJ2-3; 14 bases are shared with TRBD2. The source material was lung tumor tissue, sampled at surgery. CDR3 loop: CASSYRPSGLAGAVQDTQYF. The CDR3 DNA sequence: TGTGCCAGCAGTTACCGCCCCTCGGGACTAGCGGGGGCTGTTCAGGATACGCAGTATTTT.